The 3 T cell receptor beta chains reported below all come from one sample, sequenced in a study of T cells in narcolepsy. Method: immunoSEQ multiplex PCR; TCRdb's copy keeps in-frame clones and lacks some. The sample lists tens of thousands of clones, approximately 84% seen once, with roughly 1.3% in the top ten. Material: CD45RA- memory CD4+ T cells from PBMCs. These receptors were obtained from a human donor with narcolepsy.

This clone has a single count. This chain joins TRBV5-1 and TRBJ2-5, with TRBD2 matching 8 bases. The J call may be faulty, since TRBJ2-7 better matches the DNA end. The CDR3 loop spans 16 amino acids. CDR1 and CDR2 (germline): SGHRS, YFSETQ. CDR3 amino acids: CASSAEAGVSTYEQYF. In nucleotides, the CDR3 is TGCGCCAGCAGTGCTGAAGCGGGAGTCTCCACCTACGAGCAGTACTTC.

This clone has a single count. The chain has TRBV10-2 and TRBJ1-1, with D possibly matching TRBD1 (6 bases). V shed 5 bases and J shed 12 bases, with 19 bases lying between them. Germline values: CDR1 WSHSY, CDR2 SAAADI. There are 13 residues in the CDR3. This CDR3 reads CASSRQELSVTFF. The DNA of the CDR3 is TGCGCCAGCAGTAGACAGGAACTTAGTGTAACTTTCTTT.

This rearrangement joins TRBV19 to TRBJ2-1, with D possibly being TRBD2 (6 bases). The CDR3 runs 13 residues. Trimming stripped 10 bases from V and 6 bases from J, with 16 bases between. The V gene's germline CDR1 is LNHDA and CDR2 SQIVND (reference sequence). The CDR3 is CATQRRDGNEQFF. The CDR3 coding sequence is TGTGCCACCCAACGGAGGGACGGCAATGAGCAGTTCTTC.